This TCR beta chain was captured in a study of blood T cells in healthy people across ages. Points from the study as a whole: Relative to aged donors, long-lived donors carried more naive CD4+ cells and displayed higher diversity.

Germline loops: CDR1 MDHEN, CDR2 SYDVKM. The CDR3 loop spans 14 amino acids. Trimming cost V 2 bases and J 5 bases, with 13 bases left between them. It was with a sample-barcoded 5' primer and a J-beta primer mix that a second PCR of roughly 6 to 12 cycles was run. Every cDNA molecule bore a tag from a template-switch adaptor containing 12 random nucleotides. The yield of each sample was at least 2.5 million CDR3-containing paired-end reads. TCRdb used MiXCR to reprocess the 5' RACE reads, holding one entry per CDR3 protein. The sample includes 650,000 to 1,000,000 distinct CDR3 sequences, under 40% of them seen just once. Details on this clonotype: As yet, its antigen is unknown.

Material: blood. The gene calls are TRBV28 and TRBJ2-7, with D maybe TRBD1 (6 bases). The TCR sequence derives from a man between 18 and 29 years old in good health. The CDR3 nucleotides are TGTGCCAGCAGTTTACCAACAGGGTCCCACGAGCAGTACTTC. Protein sequence: CASSLPTGSHEQYF.